This TCR beta chain was found in a study of T cell repertoires in cytomegalovirus infection. Study context: Public TCR beta signatures marked donors with CMV infection and the matching HLA. General study points: In two of eight donors, the top clonotype was HLA-C-restricted CMV-specific.

Each CDR3 protein is one row after TCRdb ran MiXCR on the reads. The sample shows fewer than 850,000 distinct CDR3 sequences, approximately 32% of them seen only once. This clonotype has at least ten counts. The antigen is undetermined. The CDR3 spans 17 residues. After removal of 4 bases from V and 1 base from J, the junction contained 10 bases not matched to a gene. Germline CDR1 SGHTA, CDR2 FQGNSA. This specimen was cultured CD8+ T cells from PBMCs, taken from culture after CMV antigen stimulation. The receptor was isolated from a human donor in good health (CMV status not recorded). Some clones in this sample may be carry-over from other donors' samples. The chain joins TRBV7-2 to TRBJ1-1, with 9 positions matching TRBD1. The CDR3 DNA sequence: TGTGCCAGCAGCTCGGGCCCCGGGACAGGGAGGAACACTGAAGCTTTCTTT. This codes for CASSSGPGTGRNTEAFF.